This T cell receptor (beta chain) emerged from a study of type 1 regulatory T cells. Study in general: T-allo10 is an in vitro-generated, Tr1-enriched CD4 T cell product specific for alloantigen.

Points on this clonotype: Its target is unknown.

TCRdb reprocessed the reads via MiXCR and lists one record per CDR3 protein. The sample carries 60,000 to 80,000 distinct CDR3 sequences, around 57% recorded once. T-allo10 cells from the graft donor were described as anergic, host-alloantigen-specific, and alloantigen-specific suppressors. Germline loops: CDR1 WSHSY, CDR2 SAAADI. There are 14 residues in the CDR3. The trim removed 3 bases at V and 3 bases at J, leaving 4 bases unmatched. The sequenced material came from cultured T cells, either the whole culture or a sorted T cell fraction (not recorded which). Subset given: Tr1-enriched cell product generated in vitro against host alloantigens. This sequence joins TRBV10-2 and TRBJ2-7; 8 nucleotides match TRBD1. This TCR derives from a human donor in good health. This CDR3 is CASSEVTGVYEQYF. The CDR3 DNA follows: TGCGCCAGCAGTGAAGTGACAGGGGTCTACGAGCAGTACTTC.